This is a list of T cell receptor beta chains from one sample in a study of cytomegalovirus exposure and HLA in healthy donors. Measured with immunoSEQ multiplex PCR; TCRdb has only the in-frame clones, and not every one. Of about 200,000 clones listed, around 83% are singletons. The sequencing input was PBMCs. Source of these receptors: a woman in her 30s in good health and CMV-seropositive. Each CDR3 is given with its conserved first and last residue. A D gene is named only where the DNA matches it firmly. Clone size is given for some rows only: seen once, a few or many times, or a class if the clone is expanded.

cdr3_length clone_size j_call v_call d_call cdr3_aa cdr3_nt
12 NA TRBJ1-3 TRBV4-1 NA CASSQVPNTIYF TGCGCCAGCAGCCAAGTCCCTAACACCATATATTTT
13 NA TRBJ2-1 TRBV15 TRBD2 CATSVAGVSEQFF TGTGCCACCAGCGTAGCGGGAGTTTCTGAGCAGTTCTTC
15 NA TRBJ1-1 TRBV6-1 TRBD1 CASSRTGFMNTEAFF TGTGCCAGCAGTAGGACAGGCTTCATGAACACTGAAGCTTTCTTT
15 NA TRBJ2-1 TRBV2 TRBD2 CASRGLVAGVGEQFF TGTGCCAGCCGGGGGTTGGTAGCGGGAGTGGGTGAGCAGTTCTTC
15 few TRBJ1-2 TRBV28 NA CASSLLGGVHYGYTF TGTGCCAGCAGTTTATTGGGGGGAGTGCACTATGGCTACACCTTC
14 NA TRBJ2-6 TRBV27 NA CASSPLFGANVLTF TGTGCCAGCAGTCCCCTATTTGGGGCCAACGTCCTGACTTTC
13 NA TRBJ2-1 TRBV9 NA CASSVGGPREQFF TGTGCCAGCAGCGTAGGAGGGCCGAGGGAGCAGTTCTTC
12 NA TRBJ1-4 TRBV30 NA CAWRSGVEKLFF TGTGCCTGGAGATCCGGGGTTGAAAAACTGTTTTTT
14 few TRBJ1-5 TRBV21-1 NA CASSKGGDNQPQHF TGTGCCAGCAGCAAGGGGGGAGATAATCAGCCCCAGCATTTT
16 NA TRBJ2-1 TRBV6-6 TRBD1 CASRATGQGNHNEQFF TGTGCCAGCAGGGCCACGGGACAGGGTAACCACAATGAGCAGTTCTTC
16 NA TRBJ2-1 TRBV19 TRBD2 CASSITGLAGYNEQFF TGTGCCAGTAGTATCACGGGACTAGCCGGGTACAATGAGCAGTTCTTC
15 NA TRBJ1-1 TRBV6-1 NA CASREAKTVNTEAFF TGTGCCAGCAGGGAAGCAAAGACAGTAAACACTGAAGCTTTCTTT
14 NA TRBJ2-7 TRBV7-8 NA CASSSGLYNAEQYF TGTGCCAGCAGCTCAGGGCTCTACAACGCCGAGCAGTACTTC
14 NA TRBJ1-3 TRBV5-4 TRBD1 CASSFRDRGNTIYF TGTGCCAGCAGCTTCCGGGACAGGGGAAACACCATATATTTT
15 NA TRBJ1-2 TRBV5-1 TRBD1 CASSFSPGQGYGYTF TGCGCCAGCAGCTTTTCTCCGGGACAGGGCTATGGCTACACCTTC
15 NA TRBJ1-1 TRBV7-9 TRBD1 CASSLVPDRATEAFF TGTGCCAGCAGCTTAGTACCGGACAGGGCCACTGAAGCTTTCTTT
21 NA TRBJ2-1 TRBV5-1 TRBD2 CASKGLAGGRGEARDYNEQFF TGCGCCAGCAAGGGACTAGCGGGAGGTAGGGGAGAGGCAAGGGACTACAATGAGCAGTTCTTC
17 NA TRBJ1-2 TRBV2 NA CASSVEGGGRPGHGYTF TGTGCCAGCAGTGTCGAGGGGGGCGGGAGACCGGGGCACGGCTACACCTTC
18 NA TRBJ2-6 TRBV5-1 NA CASSARASEPLAANVLTF TGCGCCAGCAGCGCCCGGGCTAGCGAACCTCTTGCGGCCAACGTCCTGACTTTC
14 NA TRBJ2-7 TRBV28 NA CASSPRVASYEQYF TGTGCCAGCAGTCCGAGGGTCGCCTCCTACGAGCAGTACTTC
11 few TRBJ1-5 TRBV29-1 TRBD1 CSALAGDREHF TGCAGCGCCTTAGCGGGGGACAGAGAGCATTTT
13 NA TRBJ2-7 TRBV11-3 NA CASSLGVAYEQYF TGTGCCAGCAGCTTAGGTGTAGCGTACGAGCAGTACTTC
16 once TRBJ2-1 TRBV4-1 TRBD2 CASSQDLAGGGDEQFF TGCGCCAGCAGCCAAGATCTTGCGGGAGGGGGTGATGAGCAGTTCTTC
14 NA TRBJ2-2 TRBV19 TRBD2 CASIVVAGAGELFF TGTGCCAGTATTGTAGTAGCGGGAGCCGGGGAGCTGTTTTTT
17 NA TRBJ1-2 TRBV19 TRBD1 CASSIDAGGTGAYGYTF TGTGCCAGTAGTATAGATGCAGGTGGGACAGGGGCCTATGGCTACACCTTC
15 NA TRBJ1-1 TRBV10-1 TRBD1 CASSDPGTGGTEAFF TGCGCCAGCAGTGACCCCGGGACAGGGGGCACTGAAGCTTTCTTT
15 NA TRBJ2-7 TRBV27 TRBD1 CASSLGQGNPYEQYF TGTGCCAGCAGCTTGGGACAGGGGAATCCCTACGAGCAGTACTTC
13 NA TRBJ1-5 TRBV15 NA CATSKGQNQPQHF TGTGCCACCAGCAAGGGGCAAAATCAGCCCCAGCATTTT
15 NA TRBJ1-4 TRBV18 TRBD1 CASSRTGGTNEKLFF TGTGCCAGCTCACGGACAGGGGGGACTAATGAAAAACTGTTTTTT
13 NA TRBJ2-7 TRBV5-1 NA CASSPGWGHEQYF TGCGCCAGCAGCCCCGGGTGGGGCCACGAGCAGTACTTC
14 NA TRBJ1-4 TRBV27 TRBD1 CASSLYRGNEKLFF TGTGCCAGCAGTTTATACAGGGGTAATGAAAAACTGTTTTTT
18 NA TRBJ2-7 TRBV27 TRBD2 CASSLSIPASGASYEQYF TGTGCCAGCAGTTTATCGATACCGGCTAGCGGGGCCTCCTACGAGCAGTACTTC
15 NA TRBJ1-1 TRBV5-1 TRBD1 CASSPGGSMNTEAFF TGCGCCAGCAGCCCAGGGGGTTCAATGAACACTGAAGCTTTCTTT
14 NA TRBJ2-1 TRBV7-6 NA CASSRTRQGNEQFF TGTGCCAGCAGCCGCACCCGTCAGGGAAATGAGCAGTTCTTC
16 NA TRBJ2-3 TRBV27 TRBD2 CASSLEVAGNTDTQYF TGTGCCAGCAGTTTAGAAGTAGCGGGAAACACAGATACGCAGTATTTT
13 NA TRBJ1-1 TRBV6-1 TRBD1 CASSGQGYTEAFF TGTGCCAGCAGTGGACAGGGGTACACTGAAGCTTTCTTT
14 once TRBJ1-1 TRBV5-1 NA CASSLGTSRTEAFF TGCGCCAGCAGCTTGGGCACGAGTCGGACTGAAGCTTTCTTT
15 NA TRBJ2-7 TRBV13 TRBD1 CASSPGQGTYYEQYF TGTGCCAGCAGCCCCGGACAGGGGACTTACTACGAGCAGTACTTC
12 NA TRBJ2-1 TRBV29-1 TRBD2 CSAGEGYNEQFF TGCAGCGCCGGGGAGGGATACAATGAGCAGTTCTTC
11 NA TRBJ1-2 TRBV29-1 NA CSVEEVGGYTF TGCAGCGTTGAGGAGGTGGGCGGCTACACCTTC
13 many TRBJ2-7 TRBV6-6 NA CASSYAESYEQYF TGTGCCAGCAGTTACGCGGAATCCTACGAGCAGTACTTC
17 NA TRBJ2-2 TRBV10-3 TRBD2 CAISGPPSGRDPGELFF TGTGCCATCAGTGGACCCCCTAGCGGGAGGGACCCCGGGGAGCTGTTTTTT